This paragraph covers one T cell receptor beta chain sequence. The target antigen is unknown. Profiling relied on immunoSEQ multiplex PCR, and the TCRdb table lists in-frame clones only, not all of them. The sample includes more than 15,000 clones, roughly 85% of them seen just once. Trimming removed 6 bases from V and 4 bases from J, with 18 bases in between. The germline V gene encodes CDR1 MDHEN and CDR2 SYDVKM. This CDR3 region has 16 residues. The sample belongs to a study of OX40 agonist ivuxolimab in advanced cancers. Study-level background: Patients undergoing dose escalation presented with hepatocellular carcinoma, melanoma, renal cell or head and neck cancer.

Enrollment shut out patients with autoimmune disease history or systemic immunosuppression. Samples were taken at baseline and on day 1 of cycles 4 and 7. Study findings and constraints: Clonal expansion was among the lowest in partial responders at 0.1-3.0 mg/kg, especially CD8+.

The source is an adult with an advanced solid tumor such as melanoma, head and neck, liver or kidney cancer. The source material was CD4+ or CD8+ T cells sorted from blood, sampled in a trial of the OX40 agonist ivuxolimab. The rearrangement uses TRBV28 and TRBJ2-2; possible D gene TRBD1, 6 bases. The CDR3 region is CASSWVRGRGTGELFF. The CDR3 bases are TGTGCCAGCAGCTGGGTTCGGGGCAGGGGCACCGGGGAGCTGTTTTTT.